This TCR beta chain was obtained from a study of T-cell memory formation after mild COVID-19. Across the study: The study found TCR clusters largely donor specific.

With 5 bases removed from V and 2 bases from J, the gap between germline ends came to 13 bases. Germline V lookup: CDR1 SGHVT, CDR2 SQSDAQ. The CDR3 contains 14 residues. One entry per CDR3 protein results from TCRdb running MiXCR on the 5' RACE reads. The repertoire holds more than 450,000 distinct CDR3 sequences, around 17% seen once, with around 11% in the top ten. Study-wide results and caveats: Pre-infection memory carried some responding clones, suggesting that cross-reactive memory joined.

This clonotype was recorded many times. Its antigen is not known. The receptor was derived from an adult woman who had mild COVID-19 (a few samples of this study predate the infection). Cell type and time point are not known. The chain is built from TRBV7-4 and TRBJ2-7; D is perhaps TRBD1 (6 bases). The sequenced sample was PBMCs or a T cell subset sorted from them (not recorded which). DNA of the CDR3: TGTGCCAGCAGCGCCCGGGACATAGCCTACGAGCAGTACTTC. Protein product: CASSARDIAYEQYF.